The 30 T cell receptor beta chains presented below share a single source sample, sequenced in a study of T cell responses to AZD1222 COVID-19 vaccine. Sequencing used immunoSEQ multiplex PCR; TCRdb keeps in-frame clones, though not all of them. The sample shows 180,000 or so clones, over 85% of them seen only once. Sequenced here: peripheral blood, sampled on day 0 of AZD1222 vaccination. The receptors were sampled from an adult in good health.

The V call is TRBV7-9, the J call TRBJ2-1; D is possibly TRBD2 (6 bases). The CDR3 consists of 16 residues. Deletions cut 3 bases from V and 1 base from J, with 13 bases between. Germline loops: CDR1 SEHNR, CDR2 FQNEAQ (reference sequence). The CDR3 DNA is TGTGCCAGCAGCTTGAGGGGAGGTGGGTCCTACAATGAGCAGTTCTTC. This encodes CASSLRGGGSYNEQFF.

The V call is TRBV2, the J call TRBJ2-7, with D tentatively TRBD1 (7 bases). Deletions cut 4 bases from V and 4 bases from J, with 17 bases between. This CDR3 comprises 15 residues. Germline V gene lookup returns CDR1 SNHLY and CDR2 FYNNEI. Here the CDR3 DNA reads TGTGCCAGCAGTGGTTCAAGACAGGGACTTTACGAGCAGTACTTC. This gives the protein CASSGSRQGLYEQYF. Supplemented by reference TRBV2 and TRBJ2-7, the full variable domain reads EPEVTQTPSHQVTQMGQEVILRCVPISNHLYFYWYRQILGQKVEFLVSFYNNEISEKSEIFDDQFSVERPDGSNFTLKIRSTKLEDSAMYFCASSGSRQGLYEQYFGPGTRLTVT.

The CDR3: CASSPREGGITEAFF. The CDR3 bases are TGTGCCAGCTCACCACGCGAGGGGGGTATCACTGAAGCTTTCTTT. V is TRBV18 and J is TRBJ1-1; weak D call: TRBD1 (6 bases). Looked up from germline, CDR1 is KGHSH and CDR2 is LQKENI. The V and J ends lost 1 base and 4 bases respectively, with 13 bases between them. This CDR3 is 15 amino acids long.

V and J are TRBV28 and TRBJ1-2; no clear D. CDR1 and CDR2 from the germline V gene are MDHEN and SYDVKM. CDR3 length: 12 residues. V dropped 2 bases and J dropped 4 bases, with 5 bases sitting between them. The CDR3: CASSLQPYGYTF. The CDR3 DNA sequence: TGTGCCAGCAGTTTACAACCCTATGGCTACACCTTC.

This chain links TRBV4-1 with TRBJ2-3; tentatively, D is TRBD1 (5 bases). The CDR3 loop spans 17 amino acids. Germline V gene lookup returns CDR1 MGHRA and CDR2 YSYEKL. Trimming removed 0 bases at V and 4 bases at J, with 17 bases between. As DNA, the CDR3 is TGCGCCAGCAGCCAAGATTGGGTAGGCAGGGTAGCAGATACGCAGTATTTT. Its translation: CASSQDWVGRVADTQYF.

V gene TRBV21-1 combines with J gene TRBJ2-1; the table calls TRBD2, which could not be checked here. TRBV21-1 is reported as a pseudogene. The CDR3 runs 23 residues. CDR3 region: CASGRASSGRVRSWSPSYNEQFF. In DNA form, the CDR3 reads TGTGCCAGCGGAAGGGCCTCTAGCGGGAGGGTCAGGTCTTGGTCACCTTCCTACAATGAGCAGTTCTTC.

V usage is TRBV19 and J usage is TRBJ2-5; TRBD2 matches at 13 bases. Trimming at V came to 4 bases and at J to 10 bases, leaving 9 bases not matched to a gene. The germline V gene has CDR1 LNHDA and CDR2 SQIVND (reference sequence). This CDR3 contains 15 residues. CDR3 in amino acids: CASSNTGLAGFGQYF. The CDR3 DNA sequence: TGTGCCAGTAGTAACACGGGACTAGCGGGATTTGGCCAGTACTTC. The full variable domain, its missing parts supplied by reference TRBV19 and TRBJ2-5, is DGGITQSPKYLFRKEGQNVTLSCEQNLNHDAMYWYRQDPGQGLRLIYYSQIVNDFQKGDIAEGYSVSREKKESFPLTVTSAQKNPTAFYLCASSNTGLAGFGQYFGPGTRLLVL.

CDR3: CASSLGRVVGEQFF. The CDR3 DNA reads as TGTGCCAGCAGCTTAGGCAGGGTAGTCGGTGAGCAGTTCTTC. The rearrangement links TRBV7-8 to TRBJ2-1, with D perhaps matching TRBD1 (5 bases). This CDR3 spans 14 amino acids. V was shortened by 1 base and J by 9 bases, with 13 bases between the two germline ends. CDR1 and CDR2 from the germline V gene are SGHVS and FQNEAQ.

This chain connects TRBV5-1 to TRBJ2-1, with D tentatively TRBD2 (6 bases). CDR1 is SGHRS and CDR2 is YFSETQ in the germline V gene. Trimming shortened V by 5 bases and J by 0 bases, and 12 bases separated the two germline ends. The CDR3 contains 15 residues. CDR3 protein: CASSVSGSSYNEQFF. The CDR3 bases are TGCGCCAGCAGTGTCTCCGGGAGCTCCTACAATGAGCAGTTCTTC.

As regards this clone: One end of the junction varies from germline; a read error may be responsible. The chain links TRBV6-1 to TRBJ2-7; no definite D call. The CDR3 consists of 13 residues. The V gene's germline CDR1 is MNHNS and CDR2 SASEGT. The CDR3 nucleotides are TGTGCCAGCACTGAACGCACCTCCTACGAGCAGTACTTC. Translated: CASTERTSYEQYF.

A word on this clone: In the same sample, other DNA sequences code for this CDR3. The gene calls are TRBV2 and TRBJ2-7; D perhaps matches TRBD2 (5 bases). The CDR3 totals 13 residues. V was cut by 7 bases and J by 0 bases, with 10 bases left in between. Germline loops: CDR1 SNHLY, CDR2 FYNNEI. The CDR3, as DNA: TGTGCCAGCAAGGAGGCTAGCTCCTACGAGCAGTACTTC. It is translated as CASKEASSYEQYF.

V gene TRBV12-3 or TRBV12-4 combines with J gene TRBJ1-3; D remains unclear. Trimming stripped 9 bases from V and 1 base from J, with 7 bases between. CDR3 size: 12 residues. CDR3 nucleotides: TGTGCCAGTCTTTCTTCTGGAAACACCATATATTTT. Translation gives CASLSSGNTIYF.

This chain joins TRBV27 and TRBJ2-1, with TRBD2 identical over 8 bases. The germline gives CDR1 MNHEY, CDR2 SMNVEV (reference sequence). J was trimmed by 6 bases and V by 4 bases; bases with no gene match: 11. The CDR3 has 16 amino acids. In DNA form, the CDR3 reads TGTGCCAGCAGTTGGGGAGCGGGAGAATGGGGCAATGAGCAGTTCTTC. It yields the protein CASSWGAGEWGNEQFF.

This clone was counted only a few times. V and J are TRBV25-1 and TRBJ2-7, with D uncertain. Deletions cut 4 bases from V and 3 bases from J, with 13 bases between. Germline V lookup: CDR1 MGHDK, CDR2 SYGVNS. The CDR3 covers 14 residues. CDR3 in DNA: TGTGCCAGCAGTGCCCCGGTTTTAGGCTACGAGCAGTACTTC. This codes for CASSAPVLGYEQYF.

The genes are TRBV6-1 and TRBJ2-5; unclear D gene. CDR3 length: 14 amino acids. In germline, CDR1 is MNHNS, CDR2 SASEGT. V lost 2 bases and J lost 1, with 8 bases in between. CDR3 nucleotide sequence: TGTGCCAGCAGTGAAACCGGTGGCCAAGAGACCCAGTACTTC. The encoded protein is CASSETGGQETQYF.

CDR3 nucleotides: TGTGCCAGCAGTTCCGACAGGAACTATGGCTACACCTTC. The encoded protein is CASSSDRNYGYTF. The genes are TRBV2 and TRBJ1-2; TRBD1 might be the D (6 bases). The CDR3 has 13 amino acids. Between the trimmed V and J ends, which lost 5 bases and 2 bases, there was a span of 9 bases. The germline V gene encodes CDR1 SNHLY and CDR2 FYNNEI.

This rearrangement joins TRBV27 to TRBJ2-7; 8 bases align to TRBD1. Per germline, CDR1 MNHEY and CDR2 SMNVEV (reference sequence). V lost 6 bases to trimming and J lost 5 bases; unmatched junction nucleotides: 3. The CDR3 consists of 12 residues. CDR3 in DNA: TGTGCCAGCAGGGCAGGGGGCCACGAGCAGTACTTC. This sequence encodes CASRAGGHEQYF.

The chain combines TRBV6-5 with TRBJ2-7; TRBD2 aligns across 8 bases. Germline trimming cut 5 bases from V and 6 bases from J; bases unmatched to any gene: 9. This CDR3 contains 14 residues. In germline, CDR1 is MNHEY, CDR2 SVGAGI. The CDR3 DNA sequence: TGTGCCAGCAGTCCCTCCGGGAGGGCCCTCGAGCAGTACTTC. This translates into CASSPSGRALEQYF.

The V and J genes are TRBV7-8 and TRBJ2-7; 7 bases agree with TRBD1. V shed 6 bases, J shed 0 bases, and the junction held 8 bases outside the gene matches. The CDR3 covers 15 residues. Per the germline V gene, CDR1 is SGHVS and CDR2 is FQNEAQ. DNA for the CDR3: TGTGCCAGCAGTCCTGACAGGGCGGCCTCCTACGAGCAGTACTTC. Translated: CASSPDRAASYEQYF.

This clone came up a few times. DNA of the CDR3: TGTGCCAGCAGTTTCCAGGGGGTTTCTGAAGCTTTCTTT. Translated: CASSFQGVSEAFF. This chain connects TRBV27 to TRBJ1-1; 7 positions agree with TRBD1. This CDR3 is 13 amino acids long. J gave up 6 bases and V 3 bases, and 4 bases lay outside the gene matches. CDR1 and CDR2 (germline): MNHEY, SMNVEV (reference sequence).

The chain employs TRBV23-1 and TRBJ1-1; no firm D call. Being an ORF, TRBV23-1 has a function that is uncertain. Trimming left V 0 bases short and J 1 base short, with 3 bases between. CDR3 length: 13 residues. CDR3 region: CASSQSGNTEAFF. Here the CDR3 DNA reads TGCGCCAGCAGTCAATCGGGGAACACTGAAGCTTTCTTT.

This chain joins TRBV2 and TRBJ2-3; D remains unclear. Germline-derived CDR1 and CDR2 are SNHLY and FYNNEI. V lost 4 bases to trimming and J lost 2 bases, with 10 bases between them. CDR3 length: 14 amino acids. The CDR3 loop reads CASSGASYTDTQYF. CDR3 DNA: TGTGCCAGCAGTGGGGCCTCCTACACAGATACGCAGTATTTT.

The chain combines TRBV29-1 with TRBJ1-1; a weak D match, TRBD1 (5 bases). Per the germline V gene, CDR1 is SQVTM and CDR2 is ANQGSEA. Trimming left V 7 bases short and J 0 bases short, with 12 bases between. CDR3 length: 13 residues. The CDR3 region is CSGLRGMNTEAFF. CDR3 sequence (DNA): TGCAGCGGATTGCGGGGGATGAACACTGAAGCTTTCTTT. The whole variable domain, remainder taken from reference TRBV29-1 and TRBJ1-1, is SAVISQKPSRDICQRGTSLTIQCQVDSQVTMMFWYRQQPGQSLTLIATANQGSEATYESGFVIDKFPISRPNLTFSTLTVSNMSPEDSSIYLCSGLRGMNTEAFFGQGTRLTVV.

This clone was seen only a few times. The V call is TRBV14, the J call TRBJ2-7; D gene ambiguous. This CDR3 spans 13 amino acids. In germline, CDR1 is SGHDN, CDR2 FVKESK. The ends were cut back, 4 bases at V and 3 bases at J, with 10 bases in the middle. CDR3 nucleotides: TGTGCCAGCAGCCCAGGCAGTTACTACGAGCAGTACTTC. Its protein is CASSPGSYYEQYF.

This chain joins TRBV3-1 (or the pseudogene TRBV3-2) and TRBJ2-1; 10 nucleotides match TRBD2. V trimming: 4 bases; J trimming: 10 bases; junction bases outside the gene matches: 7. The CDR3 is made up of 14 amino acids. CDR1 is LGHDT and CDR2 is YNNKEL in the germline V gene (reference sequence). CDR3 residues: CASSPWTSGGEQFF. As DNA, the CDR3 is TGTGCCAGCAGCCCGTGGACTAGCGGAGGCGAGCAGTTCTTC.

The chain recombines TRBV19 with TRBJ1-2; D possibly corresponds to TRBD1 (6 bases). V lost 6 bases and J lost 4, with 15 bases in between. The length of the CDR3 is 14 residues. Germline CDR1 is LNHDA and CDR2 is SQIVND (reference sequence). CDR3 loop: CASSQPGQSYGYTF. The CDR3 DNA is TGTGCCAGTAGCCAACCCGGACAGAGCTATGGCTACACCTTC.

This chain's CDR3 is CASRRGQMNTEAFF. CDR3 sequence (DNA): TGTGCCAGCAGGAGGGGACAGATGAACACTGAAGCTTTCTTT. The rearrangement links TRBV6-5 to TRBJ1-1, with TRBD1 matching over 7 bases. This CDR3 region has 14 residues. The V segment lost 6 bases and the J segment 0 bases; nucleotides outside the gene matches: 4. The germline CDR1 and CDR2 sequences are MNHEY and SVGAGI.

The rearrangement uses TRBV5-4 and TRBJ1-2; 8 positions agree with TRBD1. CDR3 length: 16 residues. Germline CDR1 and CDR2: SGHNT and YYREEE (reference sequence). J gave up 4 bases and V 4 bases, and 12 bases lay outside the gene matches. In nucleotides, the CDR3 is TGTGCCAGCAGCGTCCAGATCGGACAGGGCCTCTATGGCTACACCTTC. It yields the protein CASSVQIGQGLYGYTF.

CDR3 region: CASSLGTQGGYTF. The CDR3 bases are TGTGCCAGCAGCCTGGGGACCCAGGGGGGCTACACCTTC. The chain is built from TRBV5-4 and TRBJ1-2; tentative D call: TRBD1 (6 bases). The germline V gene encodes CDR1 SGHNT and CDR2 YYREEE (reference sequence). The CDR3 covers 13 residues. The germline V and J ends were trimmed by 4 bases and 8 bases, with 15 bases remaining between them.

The rearrangement links TRBV2 to TRBJ2-6, with D unresolved. This CDR3 region has 15 residues. The germline CDR1 and CDR2 sequences are SNHLY and FYNNEI. The V end was cut by 4 bases, the J end by 2 bases, with 9 bases between. The CDR3 sequence is CASSVGQAGANVLTF. CDR3 coding DNA: TGTGCCAGCAGTGTCGGGCAGGCTGGGGCCAACGTCCTGACTTTC.